This record concerns one TCR beta chain sequence. The sample originates from a study of T cell changes during pregnancy in multiple sclerosis. Trimming took 6 bases from V and 3 from J, leaving 11 bases between them. CDR1 MNHEY and CDR2 SVGAGI come from the germline V gene. The CDR3 is made up of 13 amino acids. Assay: immunoSEQ multiplex PCR; the TCRdb copy retains only in-frame clones and omits some. This table has about 42,000 clones, less than 90% appearing once. This receptor was obtained from a female donor with multiple sclerosis, enrolled in a pregnancy study. The gene calls are TRBV6-5 and TRBJ1-1, with TRBD1 as a possible D gene (5 bases). The sample consisted of CD4+ T cells from peripheral blood mononuclear cells, taken before pregnancy. CDR3 coding DNA: TGTGCCAGCAGACTCGGGGGGGACACTGAAGCTTTCTTT. Its protein product is CASRLGGDTEAFF.